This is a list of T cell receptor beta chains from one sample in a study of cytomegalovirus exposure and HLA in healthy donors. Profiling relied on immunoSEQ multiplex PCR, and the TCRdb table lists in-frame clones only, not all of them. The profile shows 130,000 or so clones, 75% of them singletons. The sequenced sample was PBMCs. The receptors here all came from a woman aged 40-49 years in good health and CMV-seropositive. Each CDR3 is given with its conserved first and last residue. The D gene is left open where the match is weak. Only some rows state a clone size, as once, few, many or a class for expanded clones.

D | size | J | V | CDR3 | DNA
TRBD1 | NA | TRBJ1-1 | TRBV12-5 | CASGLGGQGRGNEAFF | TGTGCTAGTGGTTTGGGGGGACAGGGGAGGGGAAATGAGGCTTTCTTT
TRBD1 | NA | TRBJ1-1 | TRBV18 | CASSPAGGAPEAFF | TGTGCCAGCTCACCGGCAGGGGGCGCCCCTGAAGCTTTCTTT
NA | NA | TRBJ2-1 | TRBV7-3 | CASSLGAESSYNEQFF | TGTGCCAGCAGCTTAGGGGCTGAGAGCTCCTACAATGAGCAGTTCTTC
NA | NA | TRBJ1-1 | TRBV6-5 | CASSYREVPNTEAFF | TGTGCCAGCAGTTACCGGGAGGTACCGAACACTGAAGCTTTCTTT
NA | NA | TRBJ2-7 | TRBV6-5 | CASSYSAGQTYEQYF | TGTGCCAGCAGTTACTCGGCAGGGCAAACCTACGAGCAGTACTTC
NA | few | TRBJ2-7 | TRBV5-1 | CASSYGQSSYEQYF | TGCGCCAGCAGCTACGGACAGAGCTCCTACGAGCAGTACTTC
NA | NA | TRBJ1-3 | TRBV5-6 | CASSLLPWEASGNTIYF | TGTGCCAGCAGCTTGCTACCCTGGGAGGCCTCTGGAAACACCATATATTTT
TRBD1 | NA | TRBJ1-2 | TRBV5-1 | CASSLVEVTGGAGYTF | TGCGCCAGCAGCTTGGTAGAGGTGACAGGGGGAGCTGGCTACACCTTC
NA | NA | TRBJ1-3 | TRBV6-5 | CASSYSFDRTGNTIYF | TGTGCCAGCAGTTATTCCTTCGACAGGACCGGAAACACCATATATTTT
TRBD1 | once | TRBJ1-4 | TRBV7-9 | CASSADRGREKLFF | TGTGCCAGCAGCGCCGACAGGGGTAGGGAAAAACTGTTTTTT
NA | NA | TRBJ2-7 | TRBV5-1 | CASSLWQGEQYF | TGCGCCAGCAGCTTGTGGCAGGGCGAGCAGTACTTC
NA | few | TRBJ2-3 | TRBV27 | CASSLGLRTDTQYF | TGTGCCAGCAGTCTCGGACTGCGCACAGATACGCAGTATTTT
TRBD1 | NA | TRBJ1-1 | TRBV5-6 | CASWRYDRDTEAFF | TGTGCCAGCTGGAGATACGACAGGGACACTGAAGCTTTCTTT
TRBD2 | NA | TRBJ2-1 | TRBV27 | CASRLAGGGLYNEQFF | TGTGCCAGCAGATTGGCGGGAGGGGGGCTCTACAATGAGCAGTTCTTC
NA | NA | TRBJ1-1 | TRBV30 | CAWARLENTEAFF | TGTGCCTGGGCCCGGTTAGAGAACACTGAAGCTTTCTTT
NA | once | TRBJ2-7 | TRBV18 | CASSSDTLSYEQYF | TGTGCCAGCTCATCGGACACCCTATCCTACGAGCAGTACTTC
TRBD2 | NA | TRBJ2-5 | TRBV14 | CASSIASGIGTQYF | TGTGCCAGCAGCATTGCTAGCGGGATCGGGACCCAGTACTTC
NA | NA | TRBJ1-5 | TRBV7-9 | CASSLFGGRSNQPQHF | TGTGCCAGCAGCTTATTCGGGGGAAGGAGCAATCAGCCCCAGCATTTT
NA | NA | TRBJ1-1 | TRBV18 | CASSSNRVGDTEAFF | TGTGCCAGCTCATCCAACAGGGTAGGAGACACTGAAGCTTTCTTT
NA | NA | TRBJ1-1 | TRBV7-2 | CASSTSAAGANTEAFF | TGTGCCAGCAGCACCTCAGCAGCGGGGGCGAACACTGAAGCTTTCTTT
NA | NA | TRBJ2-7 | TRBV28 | CASSAGSPYEQYF | TGTGCCAGCAGTGCGGGATCCCCTTACGAGCAGTACTTC
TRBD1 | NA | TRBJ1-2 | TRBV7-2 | CASSTGQGNYGYTF | TGTGCCAGCAGTACCGGACAGGGTAACTATGGCTACACCTTC
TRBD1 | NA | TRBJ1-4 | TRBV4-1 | CASSQDAGTANEKLFF | TGCGCCAGCAGCCAAGATGCCGGGACAGCAAATGAAAAACTGTTTTTT
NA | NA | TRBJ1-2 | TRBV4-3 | CASSQERSVGNYGYTF | TGCGCCAGCAGCCAAGAGAGGTCTGTCGGGAACTATGGCTACACCTTC
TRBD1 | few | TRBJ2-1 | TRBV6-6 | CASSDSGQGEVNEQFF | TGTGCCAGCAGTGACTCGGGACAGGGGGAGGTCAATGAGCAGTTCTTC
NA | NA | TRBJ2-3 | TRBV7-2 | CASSRLTDTQYF | TGTGCCAGCAGCCGACTCACAGATACGCAGTATTTT
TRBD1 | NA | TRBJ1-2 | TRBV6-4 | CASSAGGPHYGYTF | TGTGCCAGCAGCGCAGGGGGACCCCACTATGGCTACACCTTC
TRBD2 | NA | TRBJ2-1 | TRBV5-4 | CASSGVAGVWDNEQFF | TGTGCCAGCAGCGGGGTGGCGGGGGTCTGGGACAATGAGCAGTTCTTC
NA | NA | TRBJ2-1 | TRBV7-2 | CASSPNLSPNEQFF | TGTGCCAGCAGCCCCAACCTGAGCCCCAATGAGCAGTTCTTC
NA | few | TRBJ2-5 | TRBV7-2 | CASSQRVQETQYF | TGTGCCAGCAGCCAGAGGGTCCAAGAGACCCAGTACTTC
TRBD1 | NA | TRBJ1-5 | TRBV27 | CASRGQGANSNQPQHF | TGTGCCAGCAGGGGACAGGGAGCCAATAGCAATCAGCCCCAGCATTTT
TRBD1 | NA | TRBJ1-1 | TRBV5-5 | CASSLKGQPNTEAFF | TGTGCCAGCAGCCTAAAGGGACAGCCGAACACTGAAGCTTTCTTT
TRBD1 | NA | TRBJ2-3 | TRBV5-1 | CASSIGTGGLGDTQYF | TGCGCCAGCAGCATCGGGACAGGGGGTTTGGGAGATACGCAGTATTTT
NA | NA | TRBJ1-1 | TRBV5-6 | CASSLGEQRVTEAFF | TGTGCCAGCAGCTTGGGGGAGCAAAGGGTAACTGAAGCTTTCTTT
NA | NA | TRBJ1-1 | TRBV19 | CASSIRRDVTEAFF | TGTGCCAGTAGTATCAGGAGGGATGTCACTGAAGCTTTCTTT
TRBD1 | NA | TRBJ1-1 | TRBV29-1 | CSVRTGLGTEAFF | TGCAGCGTTAGGACAGGGTTGGGTACTGAAGCTTTCTTT
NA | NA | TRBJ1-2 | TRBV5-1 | CASSLGGRQSSGYTF | TGCGCCAGCAGCCTGGGCGGAAGGCAGTCATCGGGCTACACCTTC
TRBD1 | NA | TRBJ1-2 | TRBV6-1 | CASSRSGGTAYGYTF | TGTGCCAGCAGTCGATCCGGTGGGACAGCCTATGGCTACACCTTC
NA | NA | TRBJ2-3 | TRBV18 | CASSPGGDTQYF | TGTGCCAGCTCACCGGGGGGAGATACGCAGTATTTT
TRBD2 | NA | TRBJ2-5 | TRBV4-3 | CASSQDRSGGETQYF | TGCGCCAGCAGCCAAGATCGCAGCGGGGGGGAGACCCAGTACTTC
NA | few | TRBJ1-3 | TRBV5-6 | CASSFAGTGNTIYF | TGTGCCAGCAGCTTTGCAGGGACTGGAAACACCATATATTTT
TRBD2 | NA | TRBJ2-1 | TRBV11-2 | CASSLKGPSGRIDEQFF | TGTGCCAGCAGCTTAAAAGGCCCTAGCGGGAGAATCGATGAGCAGTTCTTC
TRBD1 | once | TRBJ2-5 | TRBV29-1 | CSVAGTGGFQETQYF | TGCAGCGTCGCCGGGACAGGGGGCTTCCAAGAGACCCAGTACTTC
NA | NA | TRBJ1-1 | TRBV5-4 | CASSYRIGDTEAFF | TGTGCCAGCAGCTATAGGATCGGAGACACTGAAGCTTTCTTT
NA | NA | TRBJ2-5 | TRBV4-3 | CASSQMTSGGPRAGQETQYF | TGCGCCAGCAGCCAAATGACATCCGGGGGGCCCCGGGCAGGCCAAGAGACCCAGTACTTC
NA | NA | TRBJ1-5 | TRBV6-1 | CASNPLRGEGQPQHF | TGTGCCAGCAATCCCCTTCGGGGGGAGGGTCAGCCCCAGCATTTT
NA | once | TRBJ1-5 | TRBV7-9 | CASSLGGSSNQPQHF | TGTGCCAGCAGCTTAGGGGGCTCTAGCAATCAGCCCCAGCATTTT
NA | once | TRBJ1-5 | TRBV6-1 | CASRDRTTGQQPQHF | TGTGCCAGCAGGGACCGGACAACCGGGCAGCAGCCCCAGCATTTT
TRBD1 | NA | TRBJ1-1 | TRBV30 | CAWRDRGNTEAFF | TGTGCCTGGAGGGACAGGGGCAACACTGAAGCTTTCTTT
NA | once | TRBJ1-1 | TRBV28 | CASSRGGRRRNTEAFF | TGTGCCAGCAGTCGGGGGGGGAGGAGAAGGAACACTGAAGCTTTCTTT
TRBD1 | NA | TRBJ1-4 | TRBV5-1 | CASSLAGTGLEKLFF | TGCGCCAGCAGCTTGGCCGGGACAGGGCTTGAAAAACTGTTTTTT
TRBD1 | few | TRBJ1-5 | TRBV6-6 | CASSSGQGGQPQHF | TGTGCCAGCAGCAGCGGACAGGGGGGCCAGCCCCAGCATTTT
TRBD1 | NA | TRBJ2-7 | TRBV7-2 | CASSSRQGSYEQYF | TGTGCCAGCAGCTCACGACAGGGATCCTACGAGCAGTACTTC
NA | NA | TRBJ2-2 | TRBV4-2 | CASSQEEGTGELFF | TGTGCCAGCAGCCAAGAAGAGGGCACCGGGGAGCTGTTTTTT
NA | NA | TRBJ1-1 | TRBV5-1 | CASSGSGQKNTEAFF | TGCGCCAGCAGCGGTTCTGGACAGAAGAACACTGAAGCTTTCTTT